This TCR beta chain was captured in a study of T cell repertoires in cytomegalovirus infection. Overall study: Public TCR beta signatures were indicative of both CMV infection and a matching HLA type.

Ten or more counts support this clonotype. The antigen remains undetermined. Study findings and constraints: Based on cumulative public TCR beta family frequency, carriers of CMV plus the relevant HLA were identified. HLA-C-restricted CMV-specific TCR beta clonotypes were dominant in the ex vivo response.

Germline values: CDR1 MDHEN, CDR2 SYDVKM. Trimming took off 3 bases at V and 4 bases at J, with 15 bases between the two ends. The CDR3 contains 15 residues. TCRdb analysed the reads with MiXCR anew, one entry per CDR3 protein. This sample carries some 220,000 distinct CDR3 sequences, more than 9% of them seen once, and the ten largest clones take approximately 1.6%. The rearrangement joins TRBV28 to TRBJ2-5, with a possible D match to TRBD2 (7 bases). The specimen sequenced was PBMCs. This receptor was taken from a human donor in good health (CMV status not recorded). Some clones in this sample may be carry-over from other donors' samples. The DNA of the CDR3 is TGTGCCAGCAGTTTCTTAATGGGGGGGCGAGAGACCCAGTACTTC. Amino acid sequence: CASSFLMGGRETQYF.